These 3 T cell receptor beta chains were all obtained from the same sample, sequenced in a study of T cell responses to AZD1222 COVID-19 vaccine. Sequenced by immunoSEQ multiplex PCR; TCRdb stores in-frame clones only, minus some. The sample has some 110,000 clones; about 85% are singletons. The specimen was peripheral blood, collected on day 0 of AZD1222 vaccination. Receptor source: an adult in good health.

The chain couples TRBV12-3 or TRBV12-4 to TRBJ2-7, with D unclear. V lost 0 bases and J 2 bases, leaving 5 bases between the germline ends. CDR3 length: 13 amino acids. The CDR3 region has the DNA TGTGCCAGCAGTTTAGCGGGGACCTACGAGCAGTACTTC. Amino acid sequence: CASSLAGTYEQYF.

The chain carries TRBV11-3 and TRBJ2-2, with D possibly being TRBD1 (5 bases). CDR3 length: 16 amino acids. The V and J ends lost 1 base and 4 bases respectively, with 13 bases between them. Germline CDR1 is SGHNT and CDR2 is YENEEA. The CDR3 reads CASSLGAGRFTGELFF. The CDR3 DNA sequence: TGTGCCAGCAGCTTAGGTGCAGGGCGTTTCACCGGGGAGCTGTTTTTT.

The rearrangement uses TRBV6-2 or TRBV6-3 and TRBJ2-7, with 13 bases matching TRBD2. The V gene's germline CDR1 is MNHEY and CDR2 SVGEGT. J lost 7 bases, V lost 4 bases, and 4 bases had no gene match. The CDR3 has 14 amino acids. The CDR3 DNA is TGTGCCAGCAGTTTCGGACTAGCGGGGGAGGAGCAGTACTTC. Protein product: CASSFGLAGEEQYF.